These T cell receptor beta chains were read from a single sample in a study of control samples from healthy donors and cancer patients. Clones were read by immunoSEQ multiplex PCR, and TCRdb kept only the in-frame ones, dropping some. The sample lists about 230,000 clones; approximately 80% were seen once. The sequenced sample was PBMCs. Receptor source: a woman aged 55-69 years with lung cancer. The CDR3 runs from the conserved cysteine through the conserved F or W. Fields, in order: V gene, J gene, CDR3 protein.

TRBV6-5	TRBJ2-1	CASRDTNSYNEQFF
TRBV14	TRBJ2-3	CASSHLAGGPSDTQYF
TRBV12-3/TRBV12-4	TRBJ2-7	CASSLAGNEQYF
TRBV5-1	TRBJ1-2	CASSSPGGGYGYTF
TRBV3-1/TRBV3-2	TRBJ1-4	CASSQDAGGKLFF
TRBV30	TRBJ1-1	CAWSVLTSEAFF
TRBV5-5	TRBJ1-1	CASSLRPENTEAFF
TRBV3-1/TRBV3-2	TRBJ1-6	CASSLQGANSPLHF
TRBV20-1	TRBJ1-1	CSASFAFF
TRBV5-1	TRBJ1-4	CASSLVGTGEEKLFF